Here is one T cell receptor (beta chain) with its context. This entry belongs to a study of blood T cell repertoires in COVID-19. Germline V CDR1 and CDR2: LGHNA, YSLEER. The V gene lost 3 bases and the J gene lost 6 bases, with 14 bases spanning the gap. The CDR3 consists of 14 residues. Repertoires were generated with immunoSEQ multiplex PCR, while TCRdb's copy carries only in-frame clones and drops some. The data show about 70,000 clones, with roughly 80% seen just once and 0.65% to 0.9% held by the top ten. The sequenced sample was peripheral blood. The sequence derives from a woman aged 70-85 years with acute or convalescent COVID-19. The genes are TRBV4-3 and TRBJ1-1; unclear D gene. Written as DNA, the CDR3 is TGCGCCAGCAGCCAGAGGGTCTTTGGCGCTGAAGCTTTCTTT. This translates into CASSQRVFGAEAFF.